This T cell receptor beta chain was recovered during a study of CD8 T cells in Susac syndrome. Random hexamers primed reverse transcription of about 0.45 to 1 ug RNA. TCRdb called the immunoSEQ multiplex PCR reads again in MiXCR, with one record for every CDR3 protein. The table has approximately 170,000 distinct CDR3 sequences, around 95% seen once. As for this clonotype: Its antigen is still unknown.

Points from the study as a whole: It was acknowledged in the study that its TCR sequencing and HLA analysis involved a relatively small number of individuals.

CDR3 length equals 15 residues. Trimming left V 3 bases short and J 1 base short, with 13 bases between. The germline gives CDR1 SGHRS, CDR2 YFSETQ. This chain joins TRBV5-1 and TRBJ2-5; possibly TRBD1 or TRBD2 for D (5 bases each). The sequence came from a human donor in good health. Sequenced input: CD4+ T cells from PBMCs. The CDR3 here is CASSSGGTSQETQYF. The CDR3 DNA follows: TGCGCCAGCAGCTCTGGTGGGACCAGCCAAGAGACCCAGTACTTC. Based on the CDR3 plus reference TRBV5-1 and TRBJ2-5, the full variable domain is KAGVTQTPRYLIKTRGQQVTLSCSPISGHRSVSWYQQTPGQGLQFLFEYFSETQRNKGNFPGRFSGRQFSNSRSEMNVSTLELGDSALYLCASSSGGTSQETQYFGPGTRLLVL.